Each of the 14 T cell receptor beta chains below was sequenced from the same sample in a study of shared clonotypes between healthy human individuals. TCRdb keeps only in-frame clones here, not all; method: immunoSEQ multiplex PCR. Here the sample spans about half a million clones, over 60% being singletons. Sequenced sample: PBMCs. The receptor source for this set is a woman aged 35 to 49 in good health. Some clones in this sample may be carry-over from other donors' samples.

This clone turned up a few times. V usage is TRBV6-1 and J usage is TRBJ2-3; 11 nucleotides agree with TRBD2. V gave up 8 bases and J gave up 6 bases; unmatched junction bases: 7. The CDR3 has 14 residues. Germline loops: CDR1 MNHNS, CDR2 SASEGT. The CDR3 sequence: CASVIAGGPDTQYF. CDR3 DNA sequence: TGTGCCAGCGTTATAGCGGGAGGGCCGGATACGCAGTATTTT.

The rearrangement joins TRBV7-2 to TRBJ1-1; D gene uncertain. Germline V gene sequence: CDR1 SGHTA, CDR2 FQGNSA. CDR3 length: 13 amino acids. V was shortened by 7 bases and J by 5 bases, with 14 bases between the two germline ends. CDR3 bases: TGTGCCAGCATCGCCGGAGTGGGGACTGAAGCTTTCTTT. Its translation is CASIAGVGTEAFF.

The chain uses TRBV10-3 and TRBJ2-7, with D possibly being TRBD1 or TRBD2 (5 bases each). Germline CDR1 ENHRY, CDR2 SYGVKD. The CDR3 is 15 residues long. V was clipped by 3 bases and J by 0 bases, with 12 bases between them. The CDR3 loop is CAISDDEGSSYEQYF. CDR3 in DNA: TGTGCCATCAGTGATGATGAGGGGTCCTCCTACGAGCAGTACTTC.

The chain couples TRBV7-8 to TRBJ2-7; D call uncertain. V shed 0 bases and J shed 1 base, with 16 bases lying between them. The CDR3 is 17 amino acids. Looked up from germline, CDR1 is SGHVS and CDR2 is FQNEAQ. The CDR3 region is CASSLAVRFGKSYEQYF. The CDR3 DNA follows: TGTGCCAGCAGCTTAGCGGTTAGGTTTGGTAAATCCTACGAGCAGTACTTC.

J is TRBJ1-2 and V is TRBV5-4; 8 bases are a match to TRBD1. The CDR3 is 15 residues long. V shed 4 bases and J 0 bases; nucleotides not matched to a gene: 5. Germline CDR1 SGHNT, CDR2 YYREEE (reference sequence). Here the CDR3 DNA reads TGTGCCAGCAGCCCAGGGACAGGAGCTAACTATGGCTACACCTTC. This translates into CASSPGTGANYGYTF.

The genes are TRBV30 and TRBJ2-1; 9 nucleotides align to TRBD2. The V gene end was trimmed by 3 bases and the J gene end by 9 bases; junction bases not matched to a gene: 9. The CDR3 extends over 14 amino acids. Looked up from germline, CDR1 is GTSNPN and CDR2 is SVGIG (reference sequence). The chain's CDR3 is CAWRKGLASSEQFF. The CDR3 DNA reads TGTGCCTGGAGAAAGGGACTAGCAAGCAGTGAGCAGTTCTTC.

V is TRBV4-1 and J is TRBJ1-2; 8 positions agree with TRBD1. V dropped 3 bases and J dropped 5; count of bases not matched to a gene: 5. This CDR3 region has 14 residues. Per germline, CDR1 MGHRA and CDR2 YSYEKL. The CDR3 DNA follows: TGCGCCAGCAGCCAGGGACAGGCTGGGTATGGCTACACCTTC. It specifies CASSQGQAGYGYTF.

V is TRBV7-9 and J is TRBJ2-1; D might be TRBD1 (6 bases). CDR3 size: 13 residues. Germline loops: CDR1 SEHNR, CDR2 FQNEAQ (reference sequence). With 2 bases removed from V and 13 bases from J, the gap between germline ends came to 15 bases. This chain's CDR3 is CASSLRQARDQFF. CDR3 bases: TGTGCCAGCAGCTTACGACAGGCACGGGATCAGTTCTTC.

This rearrangement joins TRBV5-1 to TRBJ2-5, with 12 bases matching TRBD2. V shed 4 bases, J shed 4 bases, and the junction held 5 bases outside the gene matches. Germline values: CDR1 SGHRS, CDR2 YFSETQ. The CDR3 loop spans 15 amino acids. CDR3: CASSTRLAGAETQYF. CDR3 in DNA: TGCGCCAGCAGCACCCGACTAGCGGGAGCAGAGACCCAGTACTTC.

The gene calls are TRBV29-1 and TRBJ1-3; tentatively, D is TRBD1 (5 bases). Trimming removed 7 bases at V and 0 bases at J, with 7 bases between. Germline V lookup: CDR1 SQVTM, CDR2 ANQGSEA. The CDR3 extends over 12 amino acids. This CDR3 reads CSATASGNTIYF. The CDR3 DNA sequence: TGCAGCGCGACAGCCTCTGGAAACACCATATATTTT. The complete variable domain, with remaining parts taken from reference TRBV29-1 and TRBJ1-3, reads SAVISQKPSRDICQRGTSLTIQCQVDSQVTMMFWYRQQPGQSLTLIATANQGSEATYESGFVIDKFPISRPNLTFSTLTVSNMSPEDSSIYLCSATASGNTIYFGEGSWLTVV.

With respect to this clone: A far larger clone is off by one base, so a read error is likely. This rearrangement joins TRBV15 to TRBJ2-2, with D hard to call. The CDR3 loop spans 12 amino acids. From germline, CDR1 is LNHNV and CDR2 YYDKDF (reference sequence). V was clipped by 6 bases and J by 14 bases, with 16 bases between them. CDR3 in amino acids: CATSTATSGLFF. CDR3 nucleotide sequence: TGTGCCACCAGTACTGCCACTTCGGGTCTGTTTTTT.

This chain uses TRBV27 with TRBJ2-7; D may be TRBD2 (5 bases). Germline loops: CDR1 MNHEY, CDR2 SMNVEV (reference sequence). Trimming took 5 bases from V and 2 from J, leaving 13 bases between them. This CDR3 spans 14 amino acids. The DNA for the CDR3 is TGTGCCAGCAGTCGCCAGCGGTACCCCTACGAGCAGTACTTC. Translated: CASSRQRYPYEQYF.

This chain links TRBV4-3 with TRBJ2-4; tentative D call: TRBD2 (5 bases). V was trimmed by 0 bases and J by 7 bases, leaving 10 bases between them. The CDR3 loop spans 14 amino acids. Per the germline V gene, CDR1 is LGHNA and CDR2 is YSLEER. The CDR3 reads CASSQELAGNIQYF. The CDR3 DNA follows: TGCGCCAGCAGCCAAGAGCTGGCGGGCAACATTCAGTACTTC.

The chain recombines TRBV28 with TRBJ2-1; 8 bases align to TRBD2. Germline CDR1 and CDR2: MDHEN and SYDVKM. V lost 4 bases and J lost 4; bases outside the gene matches: 6. The CDR3 consists of 15 residues. In DNA, the CDR3 is TGTGCCAGCAGTTCACCAAGCGGGAGATACAATGAGCAGTTCTTC. It specifies CASSSPSGRYNEQFF.